The T cell receptor beta chain described here comes from a study of CD8+ T cells in alopecia areata. Study-level background: Those patients who were treated received oral tofacitinib, which was given at 5 to 10 mg twice daily for moderate-to-severe alopecia areata.

Sequencing templates came from extracted RNA that was reverse transcribed into cDNA. Clones were read by immunoSEQ multiplex PCR, and TCRdb kept only the in-frame ones, dropping some. The data hold about 110,000 clones, with roughly 84% observed a single time. V dropped 5 bases and J dropped 12; count of bases not matched to a gene: 15. This CDR3 spans 15 amino acids. CDR1 LGHNA and CDR2 YNFKEQ come from the germline V gene. Study-level results: Clarity of TCR sharing across patients fell short of that in mice, possibly HLA-related. Normal-skin resident alphabeta T cells also appear among scalp sample sequences. Affected scalp, especially in alopecia totalis/universalis, had a higher clonality than normal scalp did.

On this clone itself: Its antigen remains unidentified.

Indicated treatment: oral pan-JAK inhibitor, 5-10 mg twice daily. V and J are TRBV4-2 and TRBJ2-1; TRBD2 agrees at 8 bases. The sample consisted of CD8+ T cells sorted from blood, taken at week 24, from a patient treated with tofacitinib. This TCR derives from a human donor with alopecia areata. CDR3 sequence: CASSRPAGDLRGQFF. CDR3 nucleotides: TGTGCCAGCAGCAGGCCAGCGGGGGATCTAAGGGGGCAGTTCTTC.